The sequence of this T cell receptor beta chain was determined in a study of sequential checkpoint blockade in melanoma. Study as a whole: First-line arms were nivolumab then ipilimumab, or the reverse, randomized 1:1. Each arm's sequence ended with maintenance nivolumab.

Only in-frame clones appear in the TCRdb table, and some are missing; sequencing was by immunoSEQ multiplex PCR. The sample holds around 25,000 clones, roughly 82% seen once. With 5 bases clipped from V and 5 bases from J, the junction kept 1 base outside the gene matches. Germline assignment: CDR1 SNHLY and CDR2 FYNNEI. This CDR3 is built from 13 residues. Treatment noted: randomized to nivolumab then ipilimumab (arm A) or the reverse (arm B). From thawed PBMCs, live CD3+CD8+ cells negative for CD19 and CD56 were sorted. This clonotype was obtained from a human donor with melanoma. This chain joins TRBV2 and TRBJ1-5, with 9 bases lining up with TRBD1. The input for sequencing was CD8+ T cells sorted from blood (inferred from file names), taken from a patient given nivolumab and ipilimumab in sequence. CDR3 coding DNA: TGTGCCAGCAGTAGGGACAGGGATCAGCCCCAGCATTTT. It yields the protein CASSRDRDQPQHF.